This entry concerns a single TCR beta chain. The antigen remains undetermined. The CDR3 covers 13 residues. The germline V gene encodes CDR1 SGHTA and CDR2 FQGNSA. With V trimmed by 11 bases and J by 10 bases, 11 bases remained unmatched. This sample is part of a study of radiation and T cells in renal cell carcinoma. The study, taken as a whole, reports: Top tumor clonotypes rose in blood 2 weeks post-radiation, then contracted. Dominant CDR3 motifs were more common in irradiated tumors than controls.

Profiled with immunoSEQ multiplex PCR; TCRdb holds only in-frame clones, not every one. Of 19,000 or so clones in the sample, approximately 62% were seen once. Treatment specified: 15 Gy SBRT to primary tumor, nephrectomy 4 weeks later. Nephrectomy followed 15 Gy stereotactic body radiation by 4 weeks. The tumor was a clear cell renal cell carcinoma. The sequence derives from a woman aged 70-85 years with renal cell carcinoma. The material was tumor tissue, obtained from a patient whose treatment included radiotherapy and nephrectomy. This chain links TRBV7-2 with TRBJ1-6; 7 bases are shared with TRBD1. The chain's CDR3 is CAVGSGGGSPLHF. CDR3 DNA: TGTGCCGTGGGGTCAGGGGGAGGGTCACCCCTCCACTTT.